This record concerns one TCR beta chain sequence. This entry is derived from a study of blood T cells in healthy people across ages. Germline V gene lookup returns CDR1 SEHNR and CDR2 FQNEAQ (reference sequence). This CDR3 is 16 amino acids long. The germline V and J ends were trimmed by 3 bases and 4 bases, with 17 bases remaining between them. The use of a sample-barcoded 5' primer and a J-beta primer mix characterized a second PCR of about 6 to 11 cycles. The template-switch adaptor was a 5' adaptor with 12 random nucleotides. It tagged each cDNA molecule. TCRdb re-called the 5' RACE reads with MiXCR, one entry per CDR3 protein. The sample has about 670,000 distinct CDR3 sequences, around 41% seen once.

The sequencing sample was made of blood. The V gene is TRBV7-9, the J gene TRBJ2-3; perhaps TRBD2 as D (7 bases). This clonotype originated in a man aged 80 or over in good health. The CDR3 protein is CASSLLGGGAADTQYF. Written as DNA, the CDR3 is TGTGCCAGCAGCTTGTTGGGGGGGGGGGCCGCAGATACGCAGTATTTT.